The text below deals with one TCR beta chain. CDR3 length equals 14 residues. Germline V gene data show CDR1 as LNHDA and CDR2 as SQIVND (reference sequence). Trimming shortened V by 6 bases and J by 11 bases, and 22 bases separated the two germline ends. These data are taken from a study of shared clonotypes between healthy human individuals. The test was conducted at deep level. Clones were read by immunoSEQ multiplex PCR, and TCRdb kept only the in-frame ones, dropping some. This table holds about 1.1 million clones, roughly 77% found once. The TCR comes from a man aged 18-30 years in good health. Some clones in this sample may be carry-over from other donors' samples. Sequences were obtained from memory CD4+ T cells from PBMCs. Subset reported: CD45RA-negative fraction. This rearrangement joins TRBV19 to TRBJ2-5; D tentatively fits TRBD1 or TRBD2 (5 bases each). As DNA, the CDR3 is TGTGCCAGTAGCTCTTGGGACGGTTCCTACGTGCAGTACTTC. It yields the protein CASSSWDGSYVQYF.